This entry describes one TCR beta chain. Its target is not known. The data were obtained in a study of siplizumab effects on memory and regulatory T cells. The CDR3 contains 18 residues. V trimming: 1 base; J trimming: 4 bases; junction bases outside the gene matches: 12. The germline V gene encodes CDR1 SGHRS and CDR2 YFSETQ. Findings and caveats of the study: Mappable alloreactive CD4+ clones came from Treg cells about 66% of the time on average with siplizumab, against approximately 25% in controls. An assignable phenotype, naive or memory, was missing from roughly 86-96% of proliferating CD4+ or CD8+ clones.

The table came from immunoSEQ multiplex PCR; TCRdb's copy has only in-frame clones and leaves some out. The sample has about 50,000 clones; 95% to 98% are singletons. The chain is built from TRBV5-1 and TRBJ1-4; TRBD1 aligns across 8 bases. This clonotype was sampled from a human donor in good health. The sequencing input was naive CD4+ T cells sorted from blood. The CDR3 loop reads CASSLIQGADPYNEKLFF. The CDR3 region has the DNA TGCGCCAGCAGCTTGATTCAGGGGGCAGACCCCTATAATGAAAAACTGTTTTTT.